This TCR beta chain is from a study of blood T cell repertoires in COVID-19. Study summary: The study drew acute and convalescent COVID-19 samples from the United States, Italy and Spain. Sources were T cells, B-cell-depleted T cells, or PBMCs; the material itself was cDNA or gDNA.

Participant age was roughly 18 to 95 years, and participants resided in 25 or so US areas. In the original processing: By means of reference gene primer amplification, nucleated cell counts were estimated. Sequenced by immunoSEQ multiplex PCR; TCRdb stores in-frame clones only, minus some. D and trimming were read from the DNA, whereas the V and J calls and clone size are those reported in that table. The table shows approximately 220,000 clones, with approximately 89% occurring only once. The sample consisted of PBMCs or T cells enriched from blood (not recorded which). This sequence originates from a woman aged 25 to 39 with acute COVID-19.

The CDR3 DNA reads TGTGCCAGCAGCTCTCTCCTAGGAGAGACCCAGTACTTC. It codes for CASSSLLGETQYF. V and J are TRBV7-8 and TRBJ2-5; D remains unclear. CDR1 and CDR2 from the germline V gene are SGHVS and FQNEAQ. V shed 4 bases and J shed 4 bases, with 10 bases lying between them. The CDR3 extends over 13 amino acids. The variable domain in full, completed from reference TRBV7-8 and TRBJ2-5, reads GAGVSQSPRYKVAKRGQDVALRCDPISGHVSLFWYQQALGQGPEFLTYFQNEAQLDKSGLPSDRFFAERPEGSVSTLKIQRTQQEDSAVYLCASSSLLGETQYFGPGTRLLVL.